The 14 T cell receptor beta chains given below trace back to one sample, sequenced in a study of cytomegalovirus exposure and HLA in healthy donors. Here immunoSEQ multiplex PCR was the method, and the copy in TCRdb shows in-frame clones only, minus some. The sample lists some 130,000 clones; approximately 84% were seen once. The sequencing input was PBMCs. These receptors were taken from a woman between 25 and 40 years old in good health and CMV-seronegative.

This chain joins TRBV13 and TRBJ1-4, with D unclear. CDR3 size: 17 residues. V gave up 0 bases and J gave up 0 bases, with 11 bases separating them. CDR1 is PRHDT and CDR2 is FYEKMQ in the germline V gene (reference sequence). CDR3: CASSLGLRTPTNEKLFF. The CDR3 bases are TGTGCCAGCAGCTTAGGCCTCAGGACTCCAACTAATGAAAAACTGTTTTTT.

The J gene is TRBJ2-5, the V gene TRBV6-6, with D unresolved. With 6 bases removed from V and 2 bases from J, the gap between germline ends came to 4 bases. Germline CDR1 MNHNY, CDR2 SVGAGI (reference sequence). CDR3 length: 11 amino acids. CDR3 sequence reads: CASRTQETQYF. Here the CDR3 DNA reads TGTGCCAGCAGGACACAAGAGACCCAGTACTTC.

This rearrangement joins TRBV7-8 to TRBJ1-6; D is possibly TRBD1 (6 bases). This CDR3 is 16 amino acids long. Germline V gene sequence: CDR1 SGHVS, CDR2 FQNEAQ. V lost 5 bases, J lost 7 bases, and 18 bases lay in between. The CDR3 bases are TGTGCCAGCAGCCAAGAAAACAGGGCTCGGAATTCACCCCTCCACTTT. Protein: CASSQENRARNSPLHF.

As DNA, the CDR3 is TGTGCCAGTAGTTTGGACAGACAAACGGATCAGCCCCAGCATTTT. This codes for CASSLDRQTDQPQHF. This chain joins TRBV19 and TRBJ1-5; TRBD1 might be the D (6 bases). This CDR3 is built from 15 residues. The germline V gene encodes CDR1 LNHDA and CDR2 SQIVND (reference sequence). The germline V and J ends were trimmed by 5 bases and 5 bases, with 16 bases remaining between them.

This rearrangement joins TRBV28 to TRBJ2-5; TRBD2 aligns across 7 bases. V was pared by 5 bases and J by 0 bases, with 6 bases of the junction left unmatched. This CDR3 comprises 15 residues. The germline V gene has CDR1 MDHEN and CDR2 SYDVKM. The CDR3 nucleotides read TGTGCCAGCAGTAATATGGGGGGGTACCAAGAGACCCAGTACTTC. Amino acids: CASSNMGGYQETQYF.

The table lists this clone with a count of one. In DNA form, the CDR3 reads TGTGCCAGCAGTTACTCAGGGGGGGGGCAGTTCTTC. Its translation is CASSYSGGGQFF. The chain carries TRBV6-6 and TRBJ2-1; TRBD2 might be the D (7 bases). Trimming stripped 0 bases from V and 12 bases from J, with 9 bases between. From germline, CDR1 is MNHNY and CDR2 SVGAGI (reference sequence). The CDR3 runs 12 residues.

This clone was recorded only once. The genes are TRBV5-1 and TRBJ1-1; TRBD1 matches at 9 bases. The germline V gene encodes CDR1 SGHRS and CDR2 YFSETQ. This CDR3 has 13 residues. V shed 3 bases, J shed 11 bases, and the junction held 8 bases outside the gene matches. This CDR3 reads CASSSDRGGMAFF. CDR3 DNA: TGCGCCAGCAGCTCGGACAGGGGCGGGATGGCTTTCTTT.

The gene calls are TRBV2 and TRBJ1-3; D not resolved. Germline loops: CDR1 SNHLY, CDR2 FYNNEI. The length of the CDR3 is 16 residues. Trimming took off 4 bases at V and 0 bases at J, with 13 bases between the two ends. The CDR3 region is CASSAGWMRSGNTIYF. In nucleotides, the CDR3 is TGTGCCAGCAGTGCAGGTTGGATGCGCTCTGGAAACACCATATATTTT.

This chain connects TRBV7-9 to TRBJ1-2; the match to TRBD1 covers 7 bases. V was clipped by 5 bases and J by 5 bases; unmatched bases: 5. The germline V gene encodes CDR1 SEHNR and CDR2 FQNEAQ (reference sequence). The CDR3 loop spans 13 amino acids. CDR3 in amino acids: CASSPDRDYGYTF. CDR3 bases: TGTGCCAGCAGCCCCGACAGGGATTATGGCTACACCTTC.

The V and J genes are TRBV28 and TRBJ1-5; D ambiguous. Between the trimmed V and J ends, which lost 7 bases and 9 bases, there was a span of 13 bases. Germline V gene lookup returns CDR1 MDHEN and CDR2 SYDVKM. The CDR3 runs 12 residues. The CDR3 sequence: CASTTPRGPQHF. CDR3 nucleotides: TGTGCCAGCACCACGCCCCGGGGGCCCCAGCATTTT.

The chain carries TRBV6-1 and TRBJ1-1; D not certain. V was trimmed by 6 bases and J by 0 bases, leaving 14 bases between them. Germline assignment: CDR1 MNHNS and CDR2 SASEGT. The CDR3 consists of 15 residues. In DNA, the CDR3 is TGTGCCAGCAGCCTGAGGGCGCAATTGAACACTGAAGCTTTCTTT. Translating it yields CASSLRAQLNTEAFF.

The CDR3 sequence: CAGQTGVNTEAFF. For the CDR3, the DNA is TGTGCAGGTCAGACAGGGGTCAACACTGAAGCTTTCTTT. The chain links TRBV5-4 to TRBJ1-1, with 8 bases matching TRBD1. Germline V CDR1 and CDR2: SGHNT, YYREEE (reference sequence). The CDR3 sequence is 13 residues long.

This clone has a single count. This chain joins TRBV27 and TRBJ1-4; tentatively, D is TRBD1 (6 bases). The germline CDR1 and CDR2 sequences are MNHEY and SMNVEV (reference sequence). The V and J ends lost 1 base and 8 bases respectively, with 11 bases between them. This CDR3 comprises 14 residues. The CDR3 sequence is CASSLLGAGEKLFF. The CDR3 region has the DNA TGTGCCAGCAGTTTATTGGGGGCAGGGGAAAAACTGTTTTTT.

V gene TRBV7-8 combines with J gene TRBJ1-3, with D perhaps matching TRBD1 (6 bases). The length of the CDR3 is 14 residues. Germline lookup yields CDR1 SGHVS and CDR2 FQNEAQ. Deletions cut 8 bases from V and 1 base from J, with 12 bases between. Here the CDR3 DNA reads TGTGCCAGCGGATCCACAGGGTCTGGAAACACCATATATTTT. It encodes CASGSTGSGNTIYF.